The 29 T cell receptor beta chains below were found in one sample sequenced in a study of early stage breast cancer tumors. Repertoires were generated with immunoSEQ multiplex PCR, while TCRdb's copy carries only in-frame clones and drops some. Here the sample spans about 21,000 clones, about 80% being singletons. Sequencing input: blood. The receptors derive from a person between 55 and 69 years old with breast cancer.

Comment on this clone: Other DNA sequences in this specimen translate into the identical CDR3. The genes are TRBV9 and TRBJ2-5, with D possibly matching TRBD1 (5 bases). The germline gives CDR1 SGDLS, CDR2 YYNGEE. CDR3 size: 15 residues. The germline V and J ends were trimmed by 0 bases and 1 base, with 10 bases remaining between them. The CDR3 spells CASSVGGASQETQYF. The CDR3 DNA reads TGTGCCAGCAGCGTAGGTGGGGCCAGCCAAGAGACCCAGTACTTC.

A few counts support this clone. The chain carries TRBV6-1 and TRBJ1-5; D call uncertain. The germline CDR1 and CDR2 sequences are MNHNS and SASEGT. CDR3 length: 11 residues. Deletions cut 3 bases from V and 7 bases from J, with 4 bases between. In nucleotides, the CDR3 is TGTGCCAGCAGTGATCTGCAGCCCCAGCATTTT. This translates into CASSDLQPQHF.

V is TRBV29-1 and J is TRBJ2-3, with TRBD1 matching over 11 bases. The CDR3 covers 14 residues. J lost 4 bases, V lost 4 bases, and 4 bases had no gene match. Germline-derived CDR1 and CDR2 are SQVTM and ANQGSEA. CDR3: CSVVRDRGADTQYF. The CDR3 bases are TGCAGCGTTGTCCGGGACAGGGGGGCAGATACGCAGTATTTT.

This chain connects TRBV5-1 to TRBJ2-7, with D perhaps matching TRBD1 (8 bases). The CDR3 consists of 15 residues. The V end was cut by 3 bases, the J end by 2 bases, with 15 bases between. In germline, CDR1 is SGHRS, CDR2 YFSETQ. CDR3 in DNA: TGCGCCAGCAGCTCCGGGGGGACAGGAGCCTACGAGCAGTACTTC. Residues: CASSSGGTGAYEQYF.

The V gene is TRBV14, the J gene TRBJ2-7; D gene uncertain. Trimming took 0 bases from V and 5 from J, leaving 11 bases between them. The germline gives CDR1 SGHDN, CDR2 FVKESK. This CDR3 comprises 14 residues. Written as DNA, the CDR3 is TGTGCCAGCAGCCAAGAGGGATATTGGGACGAGCAGTACTTC. Translating gives CASSQEGYWDEQYF.

This chain uses TRBV27 with TRBJ2-7, with 8 bases that match TRBD1. This CDR3 is 18 amino acids long. The germline V gene has CDR1 MNHEY and CDR2 SMNVEV (reference sequence). The V gene end was trimmed by 3 bases and the J gene end by 1 base; junction bases not matched to a gene: 14. CDR3 bases: TGTGCCAGCAGTTTTTCCGCGGCCAGGGGGCTTGGGTCCTACGAGCAGTACTTC. Encoded protein: CASSFSAARGLGSYEQYF.

The chain uses TRBV19 and TRBJ2-3; TRBD2 matches at 11 bases. The CDR3 has 19 residues. Germline lookup yields CDR1 LNHDA and CDR2 SQIVND (reference sequence). Losses at the gene ends were 1 base for V and 2 bases for J; bases not matched to a gene: 11. CDR3 coding DNA: TGTGCCAGTAGTATAGGGGTTAGCGGGGGGGCCTTGTCCACAGATACGCAGTATTTT. It yields the protein CASSIGVSGGALSTDTQYF.

The chain links TRBV5-1 to TRBJ2-1; D is possibly TRBD2 (6 bases). Looked up from germline, CDR1 is SGHRS and CDR2 is YFSETQ. Trimming took off 2 bases at V and 0 bases at J, with 15 bases between the two ends. This CDR3 spans 17 amino acids. As DNA, the CDR3 is TGCGCCAGCAGCTTTGGGGCGGGGCTGAGCTCCTACAATGAGCAGTTCTTC. It translates to CASSFGAGLSSYNEQFF.

This clone was counted between two and nine times. The rearrangement links TRBV7-3 to TRBJ1-2, with TRBD1 as a possible D gene (5 bases). Trimming pared 5 bases from V and 4 bases from J, leaving 17 bases between. Per germline, CDR1 SGHTA and CDR2 FQGTGA. The CDR3 covers 15 residues. The CDR3 DNA sequence: TGTGCCAGCAGCCCATTCGGGGCGGGCACCTATGGCTACACCTTC. Protein: CASSPFGAGTYGYTF.

This clone was counted only a few times. J is TRBJ1-4 and V is TRBV21-1; the table's D call TRBD1 went unverified against the DNA. TRBV21-1 is a pseudogene segment. The CDR3 extends over 19 amino acids. The DNA of the CDR3 is TGTGCCAGCAGCAAAGAAAGCAGGACAGGGGGCCGTTCTAATGAAAAACTGTTTTTT. Translating gives CASSKESRTGGRSNEKLFF.

The gene calls are TRBV6-5 and TRBJ1-5, with 9 bases that match TRBD1. Losses at the gene ends were 5 bases for V and 7 bases for J; bases not matched to a gene: 9. The CDR3 covers 15 residues. Germline lookup yields CDR1 MNHEY and CDR2 SVGAGI. The CDR3 sequence: CASSLGQGYRQPQHF. The CDR3 coding sequence is TGTGCCAGCAGTCTGGGACAGGGCTATCGGCAGCCCCAGCATTTT.

The V gene is TRBV19, the J gene TRBJ2-1, with D possibly being TRBD1 or TRBD2 (6 bases each). Germline CDR1 and CDR2: LNHDA and SQIVND (reference sequence). CDR3 length: 15 residues. Between the trimmed V and J ends, which lost 6 bases and 2 bases, there was a span of 14 bases. CDR3 sequence reads: CASSEVGGPYNEQFF. The CDR3 region has the DNA TGTGCCAGTAGCGAAGTAGGGGGGCCCTACAATGAGCAGTTCTTC.

The gene calls are TRBV6-5 and TRBJ2-7; TRBD1 matches 8 bases. The germline CDR1 and CDR2 sequences are MNHEY and SVGAGI. The CDR3 has 15 amino acids. Losses at the gene ends were 6 bases for V and 4 bases for J; bases not matched to a gene: 11. Written as DNA, the CDR3 is TGTGCCAGCAGCGCCGGACAGGGTCTTGGTTACGAGCAGTACTTC. Encoded protein: CASSAGQGLGYEQYF.

This clone was seen only once. V and J are TRBV28 and TRBJ2-3, with no clear D. Germline V gene sequence: CDR1 MDHEN, CDR2 SYDVKM. Trimming cost V 3 bases and J 3 bases, with 13 bases left between them. The CDR3 covers 15 residues. The CDR3 loop reads CASSFPPGLTDTQYF. DNA of the CDR3: TGTGCCAGCAGTTTTCCCCCAGGCTTAACAGATACGCAGTATTTT.

The rearrangement links TRBV27 to TRBJ2-2; 7 nucleotides match TRBD1. The germline V gene encodes CDR1 MNHEY and CDR2 SMNVEV (reference sequence). This CDR3 comprises 15 residues. V trimming: 6 bases; J trimming: 5 bases; junction bases outside the gene matches: 9. The CDR3 here is CASSRDRVGTGELFF. As DNA, the CDR3 is TGTGCCAGCAGCCGCGACAGGGTGGGGACCGGGGAGCTGTTTTTT.

This clone was observed once. The chain links TRBV2 to TRBJ2-3, with D unclear. Trimming stripped 4 bases from V and 1 base from J, with 9 bases between. Germline V gene lookup returns CDR1 SNHLY and CDR2 FYNNEI. The CDR3 spans 14 residues. In DNA, the CDR3 is TGTGCCAGCAGTGGAGAACTGGGCACAGATACGCAGTATTTT. This gives the protein CASSGELGTDTQYF.

The V gene is TRBV11-3, the J gene TRBJ2-2; perhaps TRBD2 as D (5 bases). Trimming left V 5 bases short and J 0 bases short, with 13 bases between. Germline loops: CDR1 SGHNT, CDR2 YENEEA. The CDR3 is 16 residues long. The CDR3 here is CASSPKTTTNTGELFF. CDR3 DNA sequence: TGTGCCAGCAGCCCCAAGACTACCACGAACACCGGGGAGCTGTTTTTT.

The genes are TRBV5-4 and TRBJ1-1, with TRBD1 as a possible D gene (5 bases). CDR3 length: 14 residues. Per the germline V gene, CDR1 is SGHNT and CDR2 is YYREEE (reference sequence). V lost 4 bases and J lost 4, with 14 bases in between. The CDR3 spells CASSPREQGTEAFF. CDR3 nucleotide sequence: TGTGCCAGCAGCCCCAGGGAGCAGGGCACTGAAGCTTTCTTT.

The genes are TRBV27 and TRBJ2-2, with 8 bases that match TRBD1. CDR3 size: 16 residues. V gave up 5 bases and J gave up 7 bases; unmatched junction bases: 12. The V gene's germline CDR1 is MNHEY and CDR2 SMNVEV (reference sequence). CDR3 nucleotides: TGTGCCAGCAGTCCCCCCCCGGACAGGGCGGTCGGGGAGCTGTTTTTT. It codes for CASSPPPDRAVGELFF.

This clone was found a few times. The genes are TRBV9 and TRBJ2-1; 10 nucleotides match TRBD2. Per germline, CDR1 SGDLS and CDR2 YYNGEE. Germline trimming cut 0 bases from V and 4 bases from J; bases unmatched to any gene: 1. The length of the CDR3 is 15 residues. The CDR3 loop is CASSVGAGGYNEQFF. In DNA, the CDR3 is TGTGCCAGCAGCGTAGGAGCGGGAGGGTACAATGAGCAGTTCTTC.

The genes are TRBV5-1 and TRBJ2-7; TRBD2 might be the D (5 bases). The V gene lost 2 bases and the J gene lost 0 bases, with 12 bases spanning the gap. Germline CDR1 and CDR2: SGHRS and YFSETQ. The CDR3 totals 15 residues. CDR3 nucleotide sequence: TGCGCCAGCAGCTTTTTCGGGGTGAGCTCCTACGAGCAGTACTTC. Translating it yields CASSFFGVSSYEQYF.

This clone has just a few counts. This chain uses TRBV18 with TRBJ1-2; D is ambiguous. The V end lost 3 bases, the J end lost 6 bases, and 11 bases lay between the germline ends. CDR1 and CDR2 from the germline V gene are KGHSH and LQKENI. The CDR3 extends over 13 amino acids. The CDR3 here is CASSPVAADGYTF. For the CDR3, the DNA is TGTGCCAGCTCACCGGTAGCCGCAGATGGCTACACCTTC.

The gene calls are TRBV6-5 and TRBJ2-2, with no clear D. CDR1 is MNHEY, CDR2 SVGAGI, per germline. The CDR3 sequence is 13 residues long. Trimming shortened V by 5 bases and J by 4 bases, and 8 bases separated the two germline ends. In nucleotides, the CDR3 is TGTGCCAGCAGTCTACGAAGCACCGGGGAGCTGTTTTTT. Amino acid sequence: CASSLRSTGELFF.

The rearrangement joins TRBV19 to TRBJ2-3; tentatively, D is TRBD1 (5 bases). This CDR3 has 17 residues. Germline lookup yields CDR1 LNHDA and CDR2 SQIVND (reference sequence). Trimming stripped 6 bases from V and 0 bases from J, with 19 bases between. CDR3 residues: CASSPKRGTLSTDTQYF. The CDR3 bases are TGTGCCAGTAGCCCGAAAAGGGGCACCCTGAGCACAGATACGCAGTATTTT.

The chain uses TRBV27 and TRBJ2-5, with D perhaps given as TRBD1 or TRBD2 (5 bases each). The V and J ends lost 8 bases and 4 bases respectively, with 14 bases between them. Germline-derived CDR1 and CDR2 are MNHEY and SMNVEV (reference sequence). CDR3 length: 13 amino acids. The CDR3: CASGRLGVETQYF. Written as DNA, the CDR3 is TGTGCCAGCGGCCGGTTGGGGGTAGAGACCCAGTACTTC.

V is TRBV5-1 and J is TRBJ1-1; D is possibly TRBD1 (6 bases). CDR1 and CDR2 (germline): SGHRS, YFSETQ. This CDR3 contains 14 residues. Trimming cost V 3 bases and J 5 bases, with 14 bases left between them. For the CDR3, the DNA is TGCGCCAGCAGCTACGAAACCAGGGGAACTGAAGCTTTCTTT. Translation gives CASSYETRGTEAFF.

This clone was picked up one time. V is TRBV18 and J is TRBJ1-1; D ambiguous. Germline CDR1 is KGHSH and CDR2 is LQKENI. Trimming took off 2 bases at V and 2 bases at J, with 9 bases between the two ends. There are 14 residues in the CDR3. The CDR3 nucleotides read TGTGCCAGCTCACCATATAACCCCAACACTGAAGCTTTCTTT. Translated: CASSPYNPNTEAFF.

This chain joins TRBV11-2 and TRBJ2-5; D unclear. The V gene's germline CDR1 is SGHAT and CDR2 FQNNGV. CDR3 length equals 11 residues. Trimming left V 2 bases short and J 5 bases short, with 3 bases between. As DNA, the CDR3 is TGTGCCAGCAGCTTAACGGAGACCCAGTACTTC. Its protein product is CASSLTETQYF. Full variable domain (rest looked up from reference TRBV11-2 and TRBJ2-5): EAGVAQSPRYKIIEKRQSVAFWCNPISGHATLYWYQQILGQGPKLLIQFQNNGVVDDSQLPKDRFSAERLKGVDSTLKIQPAKLEDSAVYLCASSLTETQYFGPGTRLLVL.

The chain combines TRBV7-2 with TRBJ2-7; TRBD2 aligns across 14 bases. V was pared by 3 bases and J by 3 bases, with 7 bases of the junction left unmatched. The CDR3 spans 17 residues. CDR1 is SGHTA, CDR2 FQGNSA, per germline. The chain's CDR3 is CASSFRLAGGPGYEQYF. DNA of the CDR3: TGTGCCAGCAGCTTTCGACTAGCGGGAGGGCCGGGCTACGAGCAGTACTTC.